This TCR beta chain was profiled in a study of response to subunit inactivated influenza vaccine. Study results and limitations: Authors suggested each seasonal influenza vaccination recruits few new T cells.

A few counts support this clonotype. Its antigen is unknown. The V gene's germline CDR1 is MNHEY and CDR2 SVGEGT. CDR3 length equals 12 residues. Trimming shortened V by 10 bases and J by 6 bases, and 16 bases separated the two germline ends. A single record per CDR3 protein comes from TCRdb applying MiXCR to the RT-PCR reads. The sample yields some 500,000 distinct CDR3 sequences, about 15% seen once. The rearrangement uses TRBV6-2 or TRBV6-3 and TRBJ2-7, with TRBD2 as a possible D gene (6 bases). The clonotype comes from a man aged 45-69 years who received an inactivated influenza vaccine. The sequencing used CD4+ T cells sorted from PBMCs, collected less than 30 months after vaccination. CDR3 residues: CATRSGPGEQYF. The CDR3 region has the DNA TGTGCCACGCGTAGCGGCCCCGGCGAGCAGTACTTC.